The 17 T cell receptor beta chains presented below share a single source sample, sequenced in a study of T cell repertoires in cytomegalovirus infection. Each CDR3 protein gets one entry after TCRdb re-called the reads with MiXCR. The sample lists about a million distinct CDR3 sequences; approximately 33% were seen once. The antigens for these receptors are not known. Specimen: cultured CD8+ T cells from PBMCs, collected from culture after CMV antigen stimulation. Receptors were obtained from a human donor in good health (CMV status not recorded). Some clones in this sample may be carry-over from other donors' samples.

The chain combines TRBV6-2 or TRBV6-3 with TRBJ2-5, with D perhaps being TRBD1 or TRBD2 (5 bases each). Germline CDR1 reads MNHEY; CDR2 reads SVGEGT. V lost 5 bases, J lost 6 bases, and 16 bases lay in between. The CDR3 contains 14 residues. The CDR3 DNA reads TGTGCCAGCAGTGACCTTCTTGGGGGAAAGACCCAGTACTTC. It specifies CASSDLLGGKTQYF.

The chain has TRBV7-4 and TRBJ2-3; D might be TRBD1 (6 bases). V shed 3 bases and J shed 2 bases, with 18 bases lying between them. The germline V gene encodes CDR1 SGHVT and CDR2 SQSDAQ. The CDR3 extends over 17 amino acids. The CDR3 nucleotides read TGTGCCAGCAGCTTCCCACAGGGACCCCTCCACACAGATACGCAGTATTTT. This codes for CASSFPQGPLHTDTQYF.

The sample holds a few counts of this clonotype. The CDR3 region is CASSQGDTSTDTQYF. DNA of the CDR3: TGTGCCAGCAGTCAAGGGGACACCAGCACAGATACGCAGTATTTT. The chain joins TRBV7-3 to TRBJ2-3, with D possibly being TRBD1 (6 bases). Trimming left V 6 bases short and J 0 bases short, with 13 bases between. The CDR3 sequence is 15 residues long. From germline, CDR1 is SGHTA and CDR2 FQGTGA.

The CDR3 DNA follows: TGTGCCAGCAGCTTTGGGACAGGGAACTCCTACGAGCAGTACTTC. This encodes CASSFGTGNSYEQYF. The genes are TRBV7-2 and TRBJ2-7, with 9 bases aligning to TRBD1. Trimming took 3 bases from V and 0 from J; bases not matched to a gene: 3. The germline V gene encodes CDR1 SGHTA and CDR2 FQGNSA. The CDR3 is 15 amino acids.

This clonotype was seen ten or more times. The chain couples TRBV7-9 to TRBJ2-5; 10 positions match TRBD1. The CDR3 runs to 16 residues. V shed 2 bases and J 3 bases; nucleotides not matched to a gene: 6. Germline V CDR1 and CDR2: SEHNR, FQNEAQ (reference sequence). As DNA, the CDR3 is TGTGCCAGCAGCTTACCTCCCGGGACAGGGGAAGAGACCCAGTACTTC. Protein product: CASSLPPGTGEETQYF. The full variable domain, completed using reference TRBV7-9 and TRBJ2-5, is DTGVSQNPRHKITKRGQNVTFRCDPISEHNRLYWYRQTLGQGPEFLTYFQNEAQLEKSRLLSDRFSAERPKGSFSTLEIQRTEQGDSAMYLCASSLPPGTGEETQYFGPGTRLLVL.

This clonotype has more than one count but fewer than ten. The V and J genes are TRBV7-4 and TRBJ2-5; D unclear. This CDR3 has 14 amino acids. V lost 1 base and J 0 bases, leaving 6 bases between the germline ends. Germline V gene lookup returns CDR1 SGHVT and CDR2 SQSDAQ. CDR3 in amino acids: CASSLVWYQETQYF. The CDR3 region has the DNA TGTGCCAGCAGCTTAGTATGGTACCAAGAGACCCAGTACTTC.

This chain joins TRBV27 and TRBJ2-7, with 7 bases fitting TRBD1. Germline lookup yields CDR1 MNHEY and CDR2 SMNVEV (reference sequence). V lost 2 bases to trimming and J lost 4 bases; unmatched junction nucleotides: 5. The CDR3 is made up of 14 amino acids. CDR3 coding DNA: TGTGCCAGCAGTTTAAACAGGGGAAGTTACGAGCAGTACTTC. This codes for CASSLNRGSYEQYF.

There are many counts of this clonotype. V usage is TRBV12-3 or TRBV12-4 and J usage is TRBJ2-1; D remains unclear. V dropped 3 bases and J dropped 10 bases, with 4 bases sitting between them. CDR3 length: 10 residues. Here the CDR3 reads CASSFSEQFF. The CDR3, as DNA: TGTGCCAGCAGTTTCAGCGAGCAGTTCTTC.

This clonotype has at least ten counts. V usage is TRBV12-3 or TRBV12-4 and J usage is TRBJ2-5, with 9 bases lining up with TRBD2. After removal of 4 bases from V and 3 bases from J, the junction contained 6 bases not matched to a gene. CDR3 size: 15 residues. CDR3 nucleotides: TGTGCCAGCAGTTCCTTCCGACTAGCGGAAGAGACCCAGTACTTC. Encoded protein: CASSSFRLAEETQYF.

This chain joins TRBV12-3 or TRBV12-4 and TRBJ1-2; D is unclear. The CDR3 has 12 residues. Trimming pared 5 bases from V and 8 bases from J, leaving 12 bases between. The CDR3 nucleotides read TGTGCCAGCAGTCCCCCGGGCGAGGGCTACACCTTC. Amino acids: CASSPPGEGYTF.

The CDR3 DNA reads as TGTGCCAGCAGCCCGGGGAGGGGCTACGAGCAGTACGTC. Protein product: CASSPGRGYEQYV. The rearrangement links TRBV5-6 to TRBJ2-7; the match to TRBD2 covers 7 bases. With 4 bases clipped from V and 3 bases from J, the junction kept 4 bases outside the gene matches. The CDR3 is 13 amino acids. CDR1 is SGHDT and CDR2 is YYEEEE in the germline V gene.

The chain carries TRBV27 and TRBJ2-1, with 8 bases matching TRBD2. V lost 5 bases to trimming and J lost 5 bases; unmatched junction nucleotides: 8. Germline V CDR1 and CDR2: MNHEY, SMNVEV (reference sequence). This CDR3 is built from 15 residues. CDR3 nucleotides: TGTGCCAGCAGTGATTTCGGGGGGGCGGACAATGAGCAGTTCTTC. Its translation is CASSDFGGADNEQFF.

This chain joins TRBV27 and TRBJ2-1, with 7 bases aligning to TRBD2. Unmatched junction bases numbered 4, after V lost 0 bases and J lost 5 bases. CDR1 MNHEY and CDR2 SMNVEV come from the germline V gene (reference sequence). The CDR3 runs 15 residues. CDR3 in DNA: TGTGCCAGCAGTTTATCCGGGGGGAACAACAATGAGCAGTTCTTC. It yields the protein CASSLSGGNNNEQFF.

J is TRBJ2-1 and V is TRBV10-3; TRBD1 is a possible D gene (6 bases). Trimming cost V 8 bases and J 7 bases, with 15 bases left between them. The CDR3 length is 13 residues. Germline V CDR1 and CDR2: ENHRY, SYGVKD. The CDR3 protein is CAIEGDASNEQFF. In DNA, the CDR3 is TGTGCCATCGAGGGGGACGCCTCGAATGAGCAGTTCTTC.

V and J are TRBV5-6 and TRBJ2-7; D is possibly TRBD1 (6 bases). The V gene lost 1 base and the J gene lost 4 bases, with 12 bases spanning the gap. The CDR3 runs 14 residues. Germline V gives CDR1 SGHDT, CDR2 YYEEEE. The CDR3 region has the DNA TGTGCCAGCAGCTTGCCAGGGGATTGGTACGAGCAGTACTTC. This encodes CASSLPGDWYEQYF.

In DNA, the CDR3 is TGTGCCAGCAGTGAAATCGCCAGGCCACCAGGGTTTAGCAATCAGCCCCAGCATTTT. This codes for CASSEIARPPGFSNQPQHF. The genes are TRBV2 and TRBJ1-5, with D perhaps matching TRBD1 (5 bases). The V gene's germline CDR1 is SNHLY and CDR2 FYNNEI. The V gene lost 2 bases and the J gene lost 0 bases, with 20 bases spanning the gap. This CDR3 contains 19 residues.

The chain combines TRBV9 with TRBJ2-1; D may correspond to TRBD1 or TRBD2 (5 bases each). Germline lookup yields CDR1 SGDLS and CDR2 YYNGEE. V shed 0 bases and J shed 2 bases, with 18 bases lying between them. The CDR3 is 18 amino acids. The CDR3 reads CASSVALPPGPTYNEQFF. CDR3 bases: TGTGCCAGCAGCGTAGCCCTACCACCGGGGCCTACCTACAATGAGCAGTTCTTC.